A selection of T cell receptor beta chains follows, all from one sample in a study of CD8 T cells in ankylosing spondylitis. One entry per CDR3 protein results from TCRdb running MiXCR on the 5' RACE reads. The sample includes under 950,000 distinct CDR3 sequences, around a fifth of them seen just once. Sequenced material: blood, either unsorted or a sorted T cell fraction (not recorded which). These receptors were collected from a male donor with ankylosing spondylitis. CDR3s leave out the opening cysteine and the closing phenylalanine or tryptophan.

v_call,j_call,cdr3_aa
TRBV12-3/TRBV12-4,TRBJ1-2,ASSLVGPRGYT
TRBV20-1,TRBJ1-5,SADPQGGGNQPQH
TRBV4-2,TRBJ2-3,ASSQDELAGSTQY
TRBV28,TRBJ2-5,ASSSTGVARETQY
TRBV9,TRBJ2-2,ASSVGTGITGELF
TRBV7-8,TRBJ2-3,ASSLFTGADDTQY
TRBV4-1,TRBJ1-2,ASSQDLDRSNYGYT
TRBV5-1,TRBJ2-7,ASSLADRKAYEQY
TRBV4-3,TRBJ2-1,ASSQAYSYNEQF
TRBV6-2/TRBV6-3,TRBJ2-2,ASSYSRTSGKNTGELF
TRBV5-1,TRBJ2-1,ASSLGTSRVQNEQF
TRBV3-1,TRBJ2-3,ASSQDRGDSGISTDTQY
TRBV11-2,TRBJ1-6,ASSLDPQGPFSPLH
TRBV9,TRBJ1-2,ASSVEVNANYGYT
TRBV5-1,TRBJ2-1,ASSSARNDNEQF
TRBV20-1,TRBJ1-5,SAPGENQPQH
TRBV21-1,TRBJ2-7,ASSKGGAGSAYEQY
TRBV7-7,TRBJ2-1,ASSLTSVSYNEQF
TRBV6-2/TRBV6-3,TRBJ2-2,ASSYSGSSLTGELF
TRBV27,TRBJ2-3,ASSFGDSLTDTQY
TRBV20-1,TRBJ2-4,SARGLASTHIQY
TRBV13,TRBJ2-7,ASSLPGLAYEQY
TRBV29-1,TRBJ2-5,SVTAGGMETQY